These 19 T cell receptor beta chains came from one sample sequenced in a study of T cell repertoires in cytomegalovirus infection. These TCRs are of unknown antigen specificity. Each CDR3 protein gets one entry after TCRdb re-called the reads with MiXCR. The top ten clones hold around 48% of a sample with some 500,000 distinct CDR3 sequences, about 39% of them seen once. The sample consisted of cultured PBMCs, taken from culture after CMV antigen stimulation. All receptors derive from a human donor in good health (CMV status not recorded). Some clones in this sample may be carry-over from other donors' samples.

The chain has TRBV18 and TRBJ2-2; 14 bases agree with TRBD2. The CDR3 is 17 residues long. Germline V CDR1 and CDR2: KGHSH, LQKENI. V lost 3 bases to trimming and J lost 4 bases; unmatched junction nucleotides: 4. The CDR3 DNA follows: TGTGCCAGCTCACCTCGACTAGCGGGAGGGCCCACCGGGGAGCTGTTTTTT. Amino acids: CASSPRLAGGPTGELFF.

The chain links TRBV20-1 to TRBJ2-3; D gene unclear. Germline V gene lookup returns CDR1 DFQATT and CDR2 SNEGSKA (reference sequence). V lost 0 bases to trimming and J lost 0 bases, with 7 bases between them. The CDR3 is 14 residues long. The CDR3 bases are TGCAGTGCTAGAGATGTTCATAGCACAGATACGCAGTATTTT. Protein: CSARDVHSTDTQYF.

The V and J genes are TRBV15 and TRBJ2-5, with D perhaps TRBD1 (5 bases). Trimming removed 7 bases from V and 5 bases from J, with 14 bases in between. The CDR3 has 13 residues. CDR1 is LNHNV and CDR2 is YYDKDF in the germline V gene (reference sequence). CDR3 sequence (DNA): TGTGCCACCAAAGATTGGGGCCGGGAGACCCAGTACTTC. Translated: CATKDWGRETQYF.

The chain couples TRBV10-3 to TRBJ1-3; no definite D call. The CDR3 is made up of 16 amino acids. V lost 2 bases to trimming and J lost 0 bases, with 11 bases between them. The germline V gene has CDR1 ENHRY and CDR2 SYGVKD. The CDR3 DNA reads TGTGCCATCAGTGAGGTCCCAGCCTACTCTGGAAACACCATATATTTT. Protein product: CAISEVPAYSGNTIYF.

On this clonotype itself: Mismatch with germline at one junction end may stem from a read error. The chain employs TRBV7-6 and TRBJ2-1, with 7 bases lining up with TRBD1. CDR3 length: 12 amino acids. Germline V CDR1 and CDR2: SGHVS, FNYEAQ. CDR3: CASSPQGDQSLF. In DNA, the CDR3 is TGTGCCAGCAGCCCCCAGGGGGACCAATCGCTCTTC.

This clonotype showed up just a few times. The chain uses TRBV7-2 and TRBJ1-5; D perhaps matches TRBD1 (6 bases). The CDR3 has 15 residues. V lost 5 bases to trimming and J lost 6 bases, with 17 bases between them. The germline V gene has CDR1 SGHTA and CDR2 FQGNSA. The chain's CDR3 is CASSPSGGAGQPQHF. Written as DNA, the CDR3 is TGTGCCAGCAGCCCCAGCGGGGGGGCTGGTCAGCCCCAGCATTTT.

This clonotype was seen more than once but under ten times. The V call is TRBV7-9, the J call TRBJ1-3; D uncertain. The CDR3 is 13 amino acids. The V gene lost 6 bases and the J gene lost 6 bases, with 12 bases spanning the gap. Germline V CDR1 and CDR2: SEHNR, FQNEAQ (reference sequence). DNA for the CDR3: TGTGCCAGCAGTTGGACTGGGGAAAACACCATATATTTT. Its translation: CASSWTGENTIYF.

CDR3 protein: CASSKASYEQYF. CDR3 DNA sequence: TGTGCCAGCAGTAAGGCCTCCTACGAGCAGTACTTC. V is TRBV6-6 and J is TRBJ2-7; D is unresolved. CDR1 and CDR2 (germline): MNHNY, SVGAGI (reference sequence). Deletions cut 5 bases from V and 0 bases from J, with 5 bases between. The CDR3 length is 12 residues.

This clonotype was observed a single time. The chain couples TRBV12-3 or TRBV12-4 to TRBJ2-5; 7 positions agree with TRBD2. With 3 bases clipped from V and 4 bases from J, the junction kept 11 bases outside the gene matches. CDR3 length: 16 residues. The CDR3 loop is CASSLSGGRSRETQYF. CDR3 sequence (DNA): TGTGCCAGCAGTTTGTCTGGCGGGAGATCTAGAGAGACCCAGTACTTC.

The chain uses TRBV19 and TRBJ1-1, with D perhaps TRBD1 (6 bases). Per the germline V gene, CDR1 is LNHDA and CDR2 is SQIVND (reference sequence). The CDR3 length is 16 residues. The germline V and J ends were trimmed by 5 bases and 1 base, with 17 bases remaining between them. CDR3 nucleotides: TGTGCCAGTAGTCCGGCCCACAGGGTTAAGAACACTGAAGCTTTCTTT. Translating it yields CASSPAHRVKNTEAFF.

CDR3 nucleotide sequence: TGTGCCAGCACCACGGGACAGGGGAGAACCGGGGAGCTGTTTTTT. Protein: CASTTGQGRTGELFF. The chain links TRBV12-3 or TRBV12-4 to TRBJ2-2; 10 bases match TRBD1. The V and J ends lost 7 bases and 5 bases, in that order; junction bases with no gene match: 7. CDR3 length: 15 residues.

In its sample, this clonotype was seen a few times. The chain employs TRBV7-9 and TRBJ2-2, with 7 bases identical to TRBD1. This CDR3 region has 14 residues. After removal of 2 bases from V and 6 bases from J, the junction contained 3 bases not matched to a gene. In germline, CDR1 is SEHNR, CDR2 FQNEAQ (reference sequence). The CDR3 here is CASSLTGESGELFF. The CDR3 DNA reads TGTGCCAGCAGCTTAACAGGGGAGTCCGGGGAGCTGTTTTTT.

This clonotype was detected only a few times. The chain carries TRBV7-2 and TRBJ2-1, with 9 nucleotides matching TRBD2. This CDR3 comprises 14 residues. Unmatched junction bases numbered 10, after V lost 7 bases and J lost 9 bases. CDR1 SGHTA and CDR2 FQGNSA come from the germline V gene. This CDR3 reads CASNPGTSSSEQFF. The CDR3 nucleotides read TGTGCCAGCAACCCCGGGACTAGCAGCAGTGAGCAGTTCTTC.

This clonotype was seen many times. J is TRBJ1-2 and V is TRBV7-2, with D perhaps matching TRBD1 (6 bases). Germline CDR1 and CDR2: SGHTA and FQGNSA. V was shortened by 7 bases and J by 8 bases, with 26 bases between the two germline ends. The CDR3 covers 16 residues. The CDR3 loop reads CASTFDPGASTWGYTF. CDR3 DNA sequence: TGTGCCAGCACCTTTGACCCAGGGGCTTCCACGTGGGGCTACACCTTC.

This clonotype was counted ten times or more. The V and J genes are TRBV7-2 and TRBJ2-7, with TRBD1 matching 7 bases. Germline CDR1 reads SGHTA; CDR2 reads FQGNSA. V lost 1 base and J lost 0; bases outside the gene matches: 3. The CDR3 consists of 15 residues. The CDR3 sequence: CASSLGTGVSYEQYF. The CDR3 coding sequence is TGTGCCAGCAGCTTAGGTACAGGGGTCTCCTACGAGCAGTACTTC.

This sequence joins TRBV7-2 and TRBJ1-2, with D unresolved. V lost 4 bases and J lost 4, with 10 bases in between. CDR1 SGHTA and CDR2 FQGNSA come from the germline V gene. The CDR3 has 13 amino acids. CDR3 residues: CASSSDVSYGYTF. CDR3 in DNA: TGTGCCAGCAGCTCGGACGTAAGCTATGGCTACACCTTC.

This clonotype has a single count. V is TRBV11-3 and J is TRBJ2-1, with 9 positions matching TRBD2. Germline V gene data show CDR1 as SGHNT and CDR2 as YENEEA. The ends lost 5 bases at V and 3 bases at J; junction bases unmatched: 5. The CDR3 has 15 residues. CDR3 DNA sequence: TGTGCCAGCAGCGGGGCGGGAGGGAACTACAATGAGCAGTTCTTC. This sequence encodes CASSGAGGNYNEQFF. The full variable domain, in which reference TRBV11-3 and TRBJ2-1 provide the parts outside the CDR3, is EAGVVQSPRYKIIEKKQPVAFWCNPISGHNTLYWYLQNLGQGPELLIRYENEEAVDDSQLPKDRFSAERLKGVDSTLKIQPAELGDSAVYLCASSGAGGNYNEQFFGPGTRLTVL.

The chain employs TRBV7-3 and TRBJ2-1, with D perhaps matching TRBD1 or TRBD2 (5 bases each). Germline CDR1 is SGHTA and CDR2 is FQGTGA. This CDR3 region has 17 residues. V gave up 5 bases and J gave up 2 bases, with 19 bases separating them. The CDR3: CASSPREGPATYNEQFF. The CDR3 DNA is TGTGCCAGCAGCCCGCGAGAGGGACCGGCCACCTACAATGAGCAGTTCTTC.

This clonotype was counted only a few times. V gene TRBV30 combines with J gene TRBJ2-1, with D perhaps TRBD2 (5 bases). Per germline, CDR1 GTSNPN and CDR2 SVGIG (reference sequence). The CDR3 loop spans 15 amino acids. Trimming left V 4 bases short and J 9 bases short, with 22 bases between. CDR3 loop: CAWTMGGSVLGEQFF. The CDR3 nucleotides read TGTGCCTGGACCATGGGCGGGTCGGTCCTGGGTGAGCAGTTCTTC.